This T cell receptor (beta chain) was documented in a study of radiotherapy plus CTLA-4 blockade in lung cancer. Study-wide context: Disease control was present in 30% to 40% of patients, and objective responses in 15% to 20%. Study-level results: Blood-borne expansion of tumor-derived TCR clones followed radiotherapy plus ipilimumab.

Method: immunoSEQ multiplex PCR; TCRdb's copy keeps in-frame clones and lacks some. The sample lists about 73,000 clones, about nine tenths occurring once. Germline CDR1 MNHNY, CDR2 SVGAGI (reference sequence). V dropped 4 bases and J dropped 5; count of bases not matched to a gene: 5. The CDR3 covers 15 residues. Turning to this clone: What it binds is not known.

This sequence originates from a human donor with non-small cell lung cancer that progressed on radiotherapy plus ipilimumab. Material: peripheral blood, obtained from a patient treated with radiotherapy plus ipilimumab. The chain joins TRBV6-6 to TRBJ2-7; 13 positions agree with TRBD2. CDR3 residues: CASSSPGLAGNEQYF. The CDR3 DNA follows: TGTGCCAGCAGTTCACCGGGACTAGCGGGAAACGAGCAGTACTTC.